This is a list of T cell receptor beta chains from one sample in a study of T cells in Graves' hyperthyroidism and ophthalmopathy. TCRdb reprocessed the multiplex PCR reads with MiXCR, giving one entry per CDR3 protein. The sample lists hundreds of thousands of distinct CDR3 sequences; 20% were seen once. The sequenced sample was blood. The receptor set was obtained from a man aged 35-49 years with Graves' ophthalmopathy. Each CDR3 is given with its conserved first and last residue. A D gene is named only where the DNA matches it firmly. Where a row states a size, it is once, few, many or the class of an expanded clone; other rows omit it.

cdr3_nt: TGTGCCAGCAGCTTCCAGCGGGATGAGCAGTTCTTC
cdr3_aa: CASSFQRDEQFF
v_call: TRBV11-2
clone_size: few
j_call: TRBJ2-1
d_call: -

cdr3_nt: TGTGCCAGCAGCCCACAGGGGGAGCGGCAAGAGACCCAGTACTTC
cdr3_aa: CASSPQGERQETQYF
v_call: TRBV7-9
clone_size: few
j_call: TRBJ2-5
d_call: TRBD1

cdr3_nt: TGTGCCAGCAGCTTAGCTAGCGGGGGCCTCCACAATGAGCAGTTCTTC
cdr3_aa: CASSLASGGLHNEQFF
v_call: TRBV7-8
clone_size: many
j_call: TRBJ2-1
d_call: TRBD2

cdr3_nt: TGTGCCAGCAGTTACTCGGCAGGCGACCCGTCCTACGAGCGGTACTTC
cdr3_aa: CASSYSAGDPSYERYF
v_call: TRBV6-2/TRBV6-3
clone_size: -
j_call: TRBJ2-7
d_call: -

cdr3_nt: TGTGCCAGCAGTTATAAGGGACAGGGGGTTGCGGGGGGCGGCAATGAGCAGTTCTTC
cdr3_aa: CASSYKGQGVAGGGNEQFF
v_call: TRBV6-1
clone_size: many
j_call: TRBJ2-1
d_call: TRBD1

cdr3_nt: TGTGCCAGCAGCTTGGACGTGGGTATCACTGAAGCTTTCTTT
cdr3_aa: CASSLDVGITEAFF
v_call: TRBV5-5
clone_size: -
j_call: TRBJ1-1
d_call: -

cdr3_nt: TGTGCTAGTGGTTTGTTGGCAGGGGATCAGCCCCAGCATTTT
cdr3_aa: CASGLLAGDQPQHF
v_call: TRBV12-5
clone_size: -
j_call: TRBJ1-5
d_call: -

cdr3_nt: TGTGCCACCGAAGGTGGGCCGGGGGAGCAGTACTTC
cdr3_aa: CATEGGPGEQYF
v_call: TRBV3-1
clone_size: many
j_call: TRBJ2-7
d_call: -

cdr3_nt: TGCAGTGCTAGAGGGCGGATTAGCACAGATACGCAGTATTTT
cdr3_aa: CSARGRISTDTQYF
v_call: TRBV20-1
clone_size: many
j_call: TRBJ2-3
d_call: -

cdr3_nt: TGTGCCTGGAGTGTACGTGAACTCTATAATTCACCCCTCCACTTT
cdr3_aa: CAWSVRELYNSPLHF
v_call: TRBV30
clone_size: few
j_call: TRBJ1-6
d_call: -

cdr3_nt: TGTGCCAGCAGCACCCGACTAGCGGGCGAGCAGTACTTC
cdr3_aa: CASSTRLAGEQYF
v_call: TRBV7-3
clone_size: -
j_call: TRBJ2-7
d_call: TRBD2

cdr3_nt: TGCAGTGCGGTGGAGACAGGGTACAATTCACCCCTCCACTTT
cdr3_aa: CSAVETGYNSPLHF
v_call: TRBV20-1
clone_size: many
j_call: TRBJ1-6
d_call: TRBD1

cdr3_nt: TGTGCCAGCTCACCACTAGCGTCGAACACCGGGGAGCTGTTTTTT
cdr3_aa: CASSPLASNTGELFF
v_call: TRBV18
clone_size: many
j_call: TRBJ2-2
d_call: -

cdr3_nt: TGCGCCAGCAGCCTTGTATTACCGGGACAGGGGGCGAACACTGAAGCTTTCTTT
cdr3_aa: CASSLVLPGQGANTEAFF
v_call: TRBV4-1
clone_size: many
j_call: TRBJ1-1
d_call: TRBD1

cdr3_nt: TGTGCCAGCAGTGAGACTTCCCGGCCCCATCAGCCCCAGCATTTT
cdr3_aa: CASSETSRPHQPQHF
v_call: TRBV2
clone_size: many
j_call: TRBJ1-5
d_call: -

cdr3_nt: TGCAGTGCTAGAGACCCCAGGGGACGGAAATCCGGCTACACCTTC
cdr3_aa: CSARDPRGRKSGYTF
v_call: TRBV20-1
clone_size: -
j_call: TRBJ1-2
d_call: -

cdr3_nt: TGCAGCGTTGTTGGAGGGGGCGCCTACAATGAGCAGTTCTTC
cdr3_aa: CSVVGGGAYNEQFF
v_call: TRBV29-1
clone_size: few
j_call: TRBJ2-1
d_call: -

cdr3_nt: TGTGCCAGCAGTACCGGACAGGGCCTCTATAATTCACCCCTCCACTTT
cdr3_aa: CASSTGQGLYNSPLHF
v_call: TRBV12-3/TRBV12-4
clone_size: few
j_call: TRBJ1-6
d_call: TRBD1

cdr3_nt: TGCAGCGTTTACCCTGCCTGGGGCCCCGGGGAGCTGTTTTTT
cdr3_aa: CSVYPAWGPGELFF
v_call: TRBV29-1
clone_size: -
j_call: TRBJ2-2
d_call: -

cdr3_nt: TGTGCCAGTAGTATAAAAGCTAGTACAACCGGGGAGCTGTTTTTT
cdr3_aa: CASSIKASTTGELFF
v_call: TRBV19
clone_size: -
j_call: TRBJ2-2
d_call: -

cdr3_nt: TGTGCCAGCAAATTGGCACCCGCTAAGGTCGGGGAGCTGTTTTTT
cdr3_aa: CASKLAPAKVGELFF
v_call: TRBV28
clone_size: -
j_call: TRBJ2-2
d_call: -

cdr3_nt: TGCAGTGCTAGAGATATCCGCGGGGCGTACAATGAGCAGTTCTTC
cdr3_aa: CSARDIRGAYNEQFF
v_call: TRBV20-1
clone_size: many
j_call: TRBJ2-1
d_call: -

cdr3_nt: TGCGCCAGCAGCCCCACGGCTAGCGGAGAGACCCAGTACTTC
cdr3_aa: CASSPTASGETQYF
v_call: TRBV5-1
clone_size: few
j_call: TRBJ2-5
d_call: TRBD2

cdr3_nt: TGTGCCAGCAGCGTAGCTCTCCAGGGGCCCTATGGCTACACCTTC
cdr3_aa: CASSVALQGPYGYTF
v_call: TRBV9
clone_size: few
j_call: TRBJ1-2
d_call: -

cdr3_nt: TGTGCCAGCAGCCCACTTCTAGTCGGGACAGGGACCTACGAGCAGTACTTC
cdr3_aa: CASSPLLVGTGTYEQYF
v_call: TRBV2
clone_size: many
j_call: TRBJ2-7
d_call: TRBD1

cdr3_nt: TGCAGCGCCAAGGACAGGGTGTACCAAGAGACCCAGTACTTC
cdr3_aa: CSAKDRVYQETQYF
v_call: TRBV29-1
clone_size: few
j_call: TRBJ2-5
d_call: TRBD1

cdr3_nt: TGTGCCAGCAGCCCCGGAGAGTGGCAGTTCACCTCCTATAATTCACCCCTCCACTTT
cdr3_aa: CASSPGEWQFTSYNSPLHF
v_call: TRBV5-6
clone_size: -
j_call: TRBJ1-6
d_call: -

cdr3_nt: TGTGCCAGCAGCTCAGGGTGGAACAGCCGGGCTCTGGGACAAGGAAATGAGCAGTTCTTC
cdr3_aa: CASSSGWNSRALGQGNEQFF
v_call: TRBV7-8
clone_size: -
j_call: TRBJ2-1
d_call: -

cdr3_nt: TGTGCCAGCTCACCACCGAAGAACTCCTACAATGAGCAGTTCTTC
cdr3_aa: CASSPPKNSYNEQFF
v_call: TRBV18
clone_size: few
j_call: TRBJ2-1
d_call: -

cdr3_nt: TGCGCCAGCAGCCAGGAGGGACGTAACTATGGCTACACCTTC
cdr3_aa: CASSQEGRNYGYTF
v_call: TRBV4-3
clone_size: -
j_call: TRBJ1-2
d_call: -

cdr3_nt: TGTGCCAGCCGATTAAACAGGGGAGGCACTGAAGCTTTCTTT
cdr3_aa: CASRLNRGGTEAFF
v_call: TRBV2
clone_size: many
j_call: TRBJ1-1
d_call: TRBD1

cdr3_nt: TGTGCCAGCAGTTACAAGGGGGTTGGCACTGAAGCTTTCTTT
cdr3_aa: CASSYKGVGTEAFF
v_call: TRBV6-5
clone_size: once
j_call: TRBJ1-1
d_call: -

cdr3_nt: TGTGCCAGCAGTTACGAAAGACAGGGGTCTGAAGCTTTCTTT
cdr3_aa: CASSYERQGSEAFF
v_call: TRBV6-5
clone_size: many
j_call: TRBJ1-1
d_call: TRBD1

cdr3_nt: TGTGCCAGCACCCCCTTGGGGCAGATGAACACTGAAGCTTTCTTT
cdr3_aa: CASTPLGQMNTEAFF
v_call: TRBV28
clone_size: many
j_call: TRBJ1-1
d_call: -

cdr3_nt: TGTGCCAGCAGAGGGGTGGGGGCAACCGGGGAGCTGTTTTTT
cdr3_aa: CASRGVGATGELFF
v_call: TRBV7-3
clone_size: many
j_call: TRBJ2-2
d_call: -

cdr3_nt: TGTGCCAGCAGCCGGGGGCAGGGCTACTCTGGAAACACCATATATTTT
cdr3_aa: CASSRGQGYSGNTIYF
v_call: TRBV12-3/TRBV12-4
clone_size: -
j_call: TRBJ1-3
d_call: -

cdr3_nt: TGCGCCAGCAGCCAAGATGAGGAGGGAAAAATCCAAGAGACCCAGTACTTC
cdr3_aa: CASSQDEEGKIQETQYF
v_call: TRBV4-3
clone_size: once
j_call: TRBJ2-5
d_call: -

cdr3_nt: TGTGCCAGCAGCTTATGGGGACTCCTTACGGGAGTAGATGAGCAGTTCTTC
cdr3_aa: CASSLWGLLTGVDEQFF
v_call: TRBV7-3
clone_size: few
j_call: TRBJ2-1
d_call: -

cdr3_nt: TGTGCCTGGAATAGGGGTGGAAACACCATATATTTT
cdr3_aa: CAWNRGGNTIYF
v_call: TRBV30
clone_size: many
j_call: TRBJ1-3
d_call: -

cdr3_nt: TGTGCCAGCAGTTTTGTAACCGGGGAGCTGTTTTTT
cdr3_aa: CASSFVTGELFF
v_call: TRBV27
clone_size: -
j_call: TRBJ2-2
d_call: -

cdr3_nt: TGTGCCAGCAGCTTAACGACAGGAATTGAGCAGTACTTC
cdr3_aa: CASSLTTGIEQYF
v_call: TRBV7-3
clone_size: -
j_call: TRBJ2-7
d_call: -

cdr3_nt: TGTGCCATCAGTGTCGAACTAGCGGGAGTGGGATACGAGCAGTACTTC
cdr3_aa: CAISVELAGVGYEQYF
v_call: TRBV10-3
clone_size: -
j_call: TRBJ2-7
d_call: TRBD2

cdr3_nt: TGTGCCAGCAGCTTATTTTCATCGGGACAGGGTTTTTACAATGAGCAGTTCTTC
cdr3_aa: CASSLFSSGQGFYNEQFF
v_call: TRBV5-6
clone_size: -
j_call: TRBJ2-1
d_call: TRBD1

cdr3_nt: TGTGCCAGTAGTGGGGGACTAGCGGGGTCAGGTGAGCAGTTCTTC
cdr3_aa: CASSGGLAGSGEQFF
v_call: TRBV19
clone_size: -
j_call: TRBJ2-1
d_call: TRBD2

cdr3_nt: TGTGCCAGCAGCCGGACAGTGTTTGCTGAGCAGTTCTTC
cdr3_aa: CASSRTVFAEQFF
v_call: TRBV6-2/TRBV6-3
clone_size: -
j_call: TRBJ2-1
d_call: -

cdr3_nt: TGTGCCAGCAGTTACTCGGGACTAGCGGGAGGCGGGTACCAAGAGACCCAGTACTTC
cdr3_aa: CASSYSGLAGGGYQETQYF
v_call: TRBV6-5
clone_size: many
j_call: TRBJ2-5
d_call: TRBD2

cdr3_nt: TGTGCCACCAGCAGAGACAGTTCCACCGGGGAGCTGTTTTTT
cdr3_aa: CATSRDSSTGELFF
v_call: TRBV15
clone_size: few
j_call: TRBJ2-2
d_call: -

cdr3_nt: TGTGCCAGCAAAGTAGGAGGCAATCAGCCCCAGCATTTT
cdr3_aa: CASKVGGNQPQHF
v_call: TRBV28
clone_size: few
j_call: TRBJ1-5
d_call: -

cdr3_nt: TGTGCCATCAGTGAGAGGGGGAACACAGATACGCAGTATTTT
cdr3_aa: CAISERGNTDTQYF
v_call: TRBV10-3
clone_size: -
j_call: TRBJ2-3
d_call: -

cdr3_nt: TGTGCCAGCAGTTACCGGGCAGGGAGAGATGGCTACACCTTC
cdr3_aa: CASSYRAGRDGYTF
v_call: TRBV6-2/TRBV6-3
clone_size: -
j_call: TRBJ1-2
d_call: -

cdr3_nt: TGTGCCAGCAGTCCTATGGGGTTCACTAGGAACACCGGGGAGCTGTTTTTT
cdr3_aa: CASSPMGFTRNTGELFF
v_call: TRBV28
clone_size: many
j_call: TRBJ2-2
d_call: -

cdr3_nt: TGTGCCAGCAGCCCTAGACTAGCGGCCTCCTACGAGCAGTACTTC
cdr3_aa: CASSPRLAASYEQYF
v_call: TRBV7-4
clone_size: many
j_call: TRBJ2-7
d_call: TRBD2

cdr3_nt: TGTGCCAGCAGCTCCGCCCCTCAAACGGGGACCCAGTACTTC
cdr3_aa: CASSSAPQTGTQYF
v_call: TRBV7-2
clone_size: -
j_call: TRBJ2-5
d_call: -

cdr3_nt: TGTGCCAGCAGCTTAGATAATAGCGGGGGGGCCCCAGATACGCAGTATTTT
cdr3_aa: CASSLDNSGGAPDTQYF
v_call: TRBV11-2
clone_size: few
j_call: TRBJ2-3
d_call: TRBD2